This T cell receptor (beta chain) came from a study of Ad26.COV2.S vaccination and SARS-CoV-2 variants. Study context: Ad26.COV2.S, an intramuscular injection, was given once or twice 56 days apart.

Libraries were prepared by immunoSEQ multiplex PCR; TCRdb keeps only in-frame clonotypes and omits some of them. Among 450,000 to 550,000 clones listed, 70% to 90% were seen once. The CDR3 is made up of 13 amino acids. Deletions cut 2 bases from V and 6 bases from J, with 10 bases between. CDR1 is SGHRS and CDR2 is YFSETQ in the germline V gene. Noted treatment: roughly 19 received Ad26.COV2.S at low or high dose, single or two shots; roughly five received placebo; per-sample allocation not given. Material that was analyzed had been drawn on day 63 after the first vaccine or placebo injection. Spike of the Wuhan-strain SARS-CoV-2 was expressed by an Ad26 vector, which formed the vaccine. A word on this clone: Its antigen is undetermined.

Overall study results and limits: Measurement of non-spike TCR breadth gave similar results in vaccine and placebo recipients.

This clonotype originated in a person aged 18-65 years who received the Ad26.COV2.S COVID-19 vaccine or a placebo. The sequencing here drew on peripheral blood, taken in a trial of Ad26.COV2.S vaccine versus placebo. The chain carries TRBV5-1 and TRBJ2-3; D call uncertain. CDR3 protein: CASSFGTVDTQYF. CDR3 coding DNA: TGCGCCAGCAGCTTTGGTACCGTGGATACGCAGTATTTT.